Listed below are T cell receptor beta chains from one sample, sequenced in a study of T-cell reconstitution after alpha-beta-depleted transplantation in children. TCRdb analysed the PCR reads with MiXCR anew, one entry per CDR3 protein. The sample lists about 460,000 distinct CDR3 sequences, roughly 10% occurring once. Specimen: PBMCs, collected before TCRalphabeta/CD19-depleted stem cell transplant. These receptors all come from a child aged 2 to 10 with inherited bone marrow failure, due to receive a stem cell transplant. Each CDR3 is given with its conserved first and last residue. D genes are given only for firm matches. For some rows the clone size is stated as once, few or many, or as a class when expanded; others skip it.

DNA	CDR3	D	size	V	J
TGCGCCAGCAGCCCCCGATTGGGACAGGGTGAGCAGTACTTC	CASSPRLGQGEQYF	TRBD1	many	TRBV4-1	TRBJ2-7
TGCGCCAGCAGTCAATGGGGACTAAGGGAACGGGAGGAGACCCAGTACTTC	CASSQWGLREREETQYF	TRBD2	few	TRBV23-1	TRBJ2-5
TGTGCCAGCAGGCACTTGGGACAGGAGAACACTGAAGCTTTCTTT	CASRHLGQENTEAFF	TRBD1	NA	TRBV12-3/TRBV12-4	TRBJ1-1
TGCAGTACCGACAGGCCACTATACGAGCAGTACTTC	CSTDRPLYEQYF	NA	many	TRBV20-1	TRBJ2-7
TGTGCCAGCAGTCTCCTCGGACAGGGGGCAACCTACGAGCAGTACTTC	CASSLLGQGATYEQYF	TRBD1	many	TRBV27	TRBJ2-7
TGTGCCGGGGGTCACCTCGGGTACGAGCAGTACTTC	CAGGHLGYEQYF	NA	few	TRBV11-2	TRBJ2-7
TGCAGCGTTTGTCTAGCGGGAGACTGGGGTTGGGATGAGCAGTTCTTC	CSVCLAGDWGWDEQFF	TRBD2	few	TRBV29-1	TRBJ2-1
TGTGCCAGCATCCCGGGACAGGGGGGCGAAGGACCGTTACAAGGGGAGCAGTTCTTC	CASIPGQGGEGPLQGEQFF	TRBD1	NA	TRBV2	TRBJ2-1
TGTGCCAGCAGCCGGCCCGGGACAGGGGAGGTTAATGAGCAGTTCTTC	CASSRPGTGEVNEQFF	TRBD1	many	TRBV3-1	TRBJ2-1
TGCTGTGCTAGTGGGGCTAGCGGGAGGGCCGGGTACAATGAGCAGTTCTTC	CCASGASGRAGYNEQFF	TRBD2	NA	TRBV20-1	TRBJ2-1
TGTGCCAGCATCTACGACACGTACACCGGGGAGCTGTTTTTT	CASIYDTYTGELFF	NA	NA	TRBV6-2/TRBV6-3	TRBJ2-2
TGCGCCAGCAGCCCTGGACTAGCGGGGGACAATGAGCAGTTCTTC	CASSPGLAGDNEQFF	TRBD2	many	TRBV5-1	TRBJ2-1
TGTGCCAGCACCCTAGGGACTAGCGGGAGAGGTGAGCAGTTCTTC	CASTLGTSGRGEQFF	TRBD2	many	TRBV27	TRBJ2-1
TGCAGCGTTGAGGGGCAGGGGAGCACCGGGGAGCTGTTTTTT	CSVEGQGSTGELFF	NA	many	TRBV29-1	TRBJ2-2
TGTGCCAGCAGCTTAGCTCGGCGGGAGTACACAGATACGCAGTATTTT	CASSLARREYTDTQYF	TRBD2	many	TRBV7-2	TRBJ2-3
TGTGCCAGCAGCCCGCCGGGACAGGGGAATGAAAAACTGTTTTTT	CASSPPGQGNEKLFF	TRBD1	NA	TRBV14	TRBJ1-4
TGTGCCAGCAGTTTCCTTTGGGGGTACACTGAAGCTTTCTTT	CASSFLWGYTEAFF	NA	NA	TRBV12-3/TRBV12-4	TRBJ1-1
TGTGCCAGCAGTTTTTCCGCCCCCAGCGGGAGTCTCTACGAGCAGTACTTC	CASSFSAPSGSLYEQYF	TRBD2	many	TRBV28	TRBJ2-7
TGCGCCAGCAGCCAGGGACCCCTCCCCTACAATGAGCAGTTCTTC	CASSQGPLPYNEQFF	NA	NA	TRBV4-3	TRBJ2-1
TGTGCCAGCTCACCGGGGGAAGAGCAGTACTTC	CASSPGEEQYF	NA	many	TRBV18	TRBJ2-7
TGCGCCAGCAGCCAACACCATGATCTAGCGGTGAATGAGCAGTTCTTC	CASSQHHDLAVNEQFF	TRBD2	many	TRBV4-3	TRBJ2-1
TGTGCCAGCATAAATAAGGTTGGACGCTATGGCTACACCTTC	CASINKVGRYGYTF	NA	few	TRBV28	TRBJ1-2
TGTGCCATCACACCCGGCGGGAGCGGCGAGCAGTACTTC	CAITPGGSGEQYF	TRBD2	many	TRBV10-3	TRBJ2-7
TGTGCCAGTTCCGGGACTAGCGCTTCCTACAATGAGCATTTCTTC	CASSGTSASYNEHFF	TRBD2	NA	TRBV6-2/TRBV6-3	TRBJ2-1
TGTGCCAGCATAGCGGGAGGAGGTTACAATGAGCAGTTCTTC	CASIAGGGYNEQFF	TRBD2	NA	TRBV12-3/TRBV12-4	TRBJ2-1
TGTGCCATGAAGCCAGGAATGGGGGATAGCTACGAGCAGTACTTC	CAMKPGMGDSYEQYF	NA	many	TRBV10-3	TRBJ2-7
TGTGCCAGCAGTTCTCCGGGACAGGGTTTATACGAGCAGTACTTC	CASSSPGQGLYEQYF	TRBD1	many	TRBV27	TRBJ2-7
TGCAGTGCCGTGCGGGAGGCCCGGCCGAGCTCCTACAATGAGCAGTTCTTC	CSAVREARPSSYNEQFF	TRBD2	NA	TRBV20-1	TRBJ2-1
TGTGCCAGCAGTTACTCTACGGACAGGGCGTATAGCAATCAGCCCCAGCATTTT	CASSYSTDRAYSNQPQHF	TRBD1	many	TRBV6-2/TRBV6-3	TRBJ1-5
TGCAGCGAGCGCGGGGCGCGGGAGACCCAGTACTTC	CSERGARETQYF	NA	many	TRBV29-1	TRBJ2-5
TGCGCCAGCAGCCATGGACTAGCGCCACGTTACAATGAGCAGTTCTTC	CASSHGLAPRYNEQFF	TRBD2	many	TRBV4-3	TRBJ2-1
TGTGCCAGCAGTGTCCTCGCGGCCCCGGGCACAGATACGCAGTATTTT	CASSVLAAPGTDTQYF	NA	many	TRBV28	TRBJ2-3
TGTGCCAGCAGTTTAAATTCTGCCGGGAACTCCTACGAGCAGTACTTC	CASSLNSAGNSYEQYF	NA	NA	TRBV28	TRBJ2-7
TGCGCCAGCAGCCAAGGGACTAGCGGGAGGGCAGATACGCAGTATTTT	CASSQGTSGRADTQYF	TRBD2	many	TRBV4-3	TRBJ2-3
TGTGCCAGCAGTACCCTACAGGGGAGACAGCCCCAGCATTTT	CASSTLQGRQPQHF	TRBD1	many	TRBV6-1	TRBJ1-5
TGTGCCAGCAGCCAAGGAATAGCCACCGGGGAGCTGTTTTTT	CASSQGIATGELFF	NA	few	TRBV6-2/TRBV6-3	TRBJ2-2
TGTGCCAGCAGCCCCCGCGGGACAGGGGAGAGAGATACGCAGTATTTT	CASSPRGTGERDTQYF	TRBD1	many	TRBV13	TRBJ2-3
TGTGCCAGCAGCCCCGGCCCCCAGAAATTGAACACTGAAGCTTTCTTT	CASSPGPQKLNTEAFF	NA	many	TRBV5-6	TRBJ1-1
TGCAGTGCTAGAGGACAGGGGGCGGCTAATGAAAAACTGTTTTTT	CSARGQGAANEKLFF	TRBD1	few	TRBV20-1	TRBJ1-4
TGTGCCAGCAGTTTAGTAGGAGCTTTCTTT	CASSLVGAFF	NA	few	TRBV12-3/TRBV12-4	TRBJ1-1